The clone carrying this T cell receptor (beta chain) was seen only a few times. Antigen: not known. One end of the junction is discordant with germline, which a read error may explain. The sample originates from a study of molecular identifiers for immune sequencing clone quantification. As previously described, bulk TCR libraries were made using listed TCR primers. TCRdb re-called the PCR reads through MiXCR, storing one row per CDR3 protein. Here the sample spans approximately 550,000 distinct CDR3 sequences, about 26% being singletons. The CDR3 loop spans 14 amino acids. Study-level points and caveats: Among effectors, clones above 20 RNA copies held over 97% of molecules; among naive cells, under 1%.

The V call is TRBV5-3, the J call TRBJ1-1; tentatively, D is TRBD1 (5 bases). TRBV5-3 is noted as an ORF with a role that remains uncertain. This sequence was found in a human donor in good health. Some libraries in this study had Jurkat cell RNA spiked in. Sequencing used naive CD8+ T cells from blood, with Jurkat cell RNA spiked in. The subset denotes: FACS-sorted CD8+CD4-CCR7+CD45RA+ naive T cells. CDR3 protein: CASSLAAGSGGAFF. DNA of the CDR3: TGTGCCAGCAGCTTGGCCGCGGGATCTGGGGGAGCTTTCTTT.